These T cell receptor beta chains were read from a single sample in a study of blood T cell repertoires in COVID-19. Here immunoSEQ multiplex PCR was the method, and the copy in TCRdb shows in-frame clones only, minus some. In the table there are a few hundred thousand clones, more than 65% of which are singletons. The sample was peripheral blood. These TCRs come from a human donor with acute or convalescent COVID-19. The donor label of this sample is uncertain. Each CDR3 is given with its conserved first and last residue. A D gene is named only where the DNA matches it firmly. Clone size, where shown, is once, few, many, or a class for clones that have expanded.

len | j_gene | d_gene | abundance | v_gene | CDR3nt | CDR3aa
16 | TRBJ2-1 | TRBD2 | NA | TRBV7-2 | TGTGCCAGCACCCCCCGGTTGGGCGGGAGAAGAGGTGAGCAGTTCTTC | CASTPRLGGRRGEQFF
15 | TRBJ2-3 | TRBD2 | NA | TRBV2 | TGTGCCAGCAAACGGCTAGCGGGAGAGAGAGATACGCAGTATTTT | CASKRLAGERDTQYF
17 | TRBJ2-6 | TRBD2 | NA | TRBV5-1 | TGCGCCAGCAGCGCGACTAGCGGTAGCTCTGGGGCCAACGTCCTGACTTTC | CASSATSGSSGANVLTF
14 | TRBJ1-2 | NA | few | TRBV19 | TGTGCCAGTAGTATGGGCAGAACGAGCTATGGCTACACCTTC | CASSMGRTSYGYTF
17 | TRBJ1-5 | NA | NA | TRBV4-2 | TGTGCCAGCAGCCAAGCAGGGATGGACGCTGGCAATCAGCCCCAGCATTTT | CASSQAGMDAGNQPQHF
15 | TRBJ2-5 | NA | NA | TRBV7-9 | TGTGCCAGCAGCCGGGGTGGAGGGATAGGAGAGACCCAGTACTTC | CASSRGGGIGETQYF
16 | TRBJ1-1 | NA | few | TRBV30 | TGTGCCTGGAGTGTAAGGGGGTTACACATGAACACTGAAGCTTTCTTT | CAWSVRGLHMNTEAFF
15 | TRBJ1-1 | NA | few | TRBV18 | TGTGCCAGCTCACACCTCGAGGGGGTAAACACTGAAGCTTTCTTT | CASSHLEGVNTEAFF
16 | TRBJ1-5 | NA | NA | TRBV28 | TGTGCCAGCAGTGAGGGAGGGGCGGGGGGCAATCAGCCCCAGCATTTT | CASSEGGAGGNQPQHF
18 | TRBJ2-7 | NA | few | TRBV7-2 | TGTGCCAGCAGCGCGAATGGGGGCCCTCCTGAAAGCTCCTACGAGCAGTACTTC | CASSANGGPPESSYEQYF
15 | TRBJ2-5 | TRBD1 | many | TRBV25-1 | TGTGCCAGCAGTTCGACAGGGGCCGTCCTTGCGACCCAGTACTTC | CASSSTGAVLATQYF
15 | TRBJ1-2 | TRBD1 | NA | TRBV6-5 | TGTGCCAGCAGTACAATATCACAGGGGTTTTTGGGCTACACCTTC | CASSTISQGFLGYTF
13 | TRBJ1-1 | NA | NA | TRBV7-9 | TGTGCCAGCAGCCAAGGGGGGAACACTGAAGCTTTCTTT | CASSQGGNTEAFF
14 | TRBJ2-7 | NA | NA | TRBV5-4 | TGTGCCAGCAGCCCCGGCGGGGTCTCCTACGAGCAGTACTTC | CASSPGGVSYEQYF
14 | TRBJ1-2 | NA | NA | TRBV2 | TGTGCCAGCAGCCTAACAGGGTACTTCTATGGCTACACCTTC | CASSLTGYFYGYTF
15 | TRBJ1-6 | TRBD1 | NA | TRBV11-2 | TGTGCCAGCAGCACAACGACAGGGGGCACTTCACCCCTCCACTTT | CASSTTTGGTSPLHF
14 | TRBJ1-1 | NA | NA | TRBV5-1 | TGCGCCAGCAGCTGGGGGACAAGGAACACTGAAGCTTTCTTT | CASSWGTRNTEAFF
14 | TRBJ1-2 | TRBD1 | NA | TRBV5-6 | TGTGCCAGCAGCGTACCCGGACAGGGTCATGGCTACACCTTC | CASSVPGQGHGYTF
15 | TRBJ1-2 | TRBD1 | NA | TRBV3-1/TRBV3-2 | TGTGCCAGCAGCCAAGGAAACAGGGGGCAAGTTGGCTACACCTTC | CASSQGNRGQVGYTF
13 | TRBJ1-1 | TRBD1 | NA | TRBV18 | TGTGCCAGCTCACCTGGACAGGGGCCTGAAGCTTTCTTT | CASSPGQGPEAFF
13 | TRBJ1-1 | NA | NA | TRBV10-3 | TGTGCCATCAGTGACCGGTCGGACACTGAAGCTTTCTTT | CAISDRSDTEAFF
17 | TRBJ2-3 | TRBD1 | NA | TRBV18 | TGTGCCAGCTCACCAAGGGTGATCGGGACAGGGGCAGATACGCAGTATTTT | CASSPRVIGTGADTQYF
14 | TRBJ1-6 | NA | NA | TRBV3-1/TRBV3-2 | TGTGCCAGCAGCCTCGGACAAGATAATTCACCCCTCCACTTT | CASSLGQDNSPLHF
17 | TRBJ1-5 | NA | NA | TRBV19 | TGTGCCAGTAGCCCTTCAGGACACCGACTTAGCAATCAGCCCCAGCATTTT | CASSPSGHRLSNQPQHF
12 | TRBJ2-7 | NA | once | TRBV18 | TGTGCCAGCTCACCAAACGACAGGGAGCAGTACTTC | CASSPNDREQYF
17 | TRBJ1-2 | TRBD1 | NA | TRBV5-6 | TGTGCCAGCAGCTCTAGGGGACAGCAACCTGGCCTCCATGGCTACACCTTC | CASSSRGQQPGLHGYTF
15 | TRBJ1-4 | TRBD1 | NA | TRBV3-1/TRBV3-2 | TGTGCCAGCAGCCCCCGGGACAGGGGGCTAGGAAAACTGTTTTTT | CASSPRDRGLGKLFF
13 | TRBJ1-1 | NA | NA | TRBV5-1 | TGCGCCAGCAGCCCACATGCGGGAACTGAAGCTTTCTTT | CASSPHAGTEAFF
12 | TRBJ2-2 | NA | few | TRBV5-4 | TGTGCCAGCAGCCCAGTGCCCGGGGAGCTGTTTTTT | CASSPVPGELFF
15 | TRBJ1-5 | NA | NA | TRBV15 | TGTGCCACCAGCAGACCTGGGAGCGATGATCAGCCCCAGCATTTT | CATSRPGSDDQPQHF
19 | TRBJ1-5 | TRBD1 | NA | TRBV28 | TGTGCCAGCAGTTCGTTCCCTGGACAGGGTCGATCGTATAATCAGCCCCAGCATTTT | CASSSFPGQGRSYNQPQHF
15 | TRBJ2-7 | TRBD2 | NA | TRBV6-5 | TGTGCCAGCAGTCGCGGTAGCGGGGGACCATACGAGCAGTACTTC | CASSRGSGGPYEQYF
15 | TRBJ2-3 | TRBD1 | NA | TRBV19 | TGTGCCAGTACCTCCAGGGGGTCGAGTACAGATACGCAGTATTTT | CASTSRGSSTDTQYF
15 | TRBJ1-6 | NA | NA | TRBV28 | TGTGCCAGCAGTAAGACAGGAGCCTATAATTCACCCCTCCACTTT | CASSKTGAYNSPLHF
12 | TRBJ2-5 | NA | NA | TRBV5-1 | TGCGCCAGCAGCCACTCGTGGGAGACCCAGTACTTC | CASSHSWETQYF
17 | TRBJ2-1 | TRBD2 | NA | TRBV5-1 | TGCGCCAGCAGCTTGGACCCCTCCGGCGGGGGGGCCGATGAGCAGTTCTTC | CASSLDPSGGGADEQFF
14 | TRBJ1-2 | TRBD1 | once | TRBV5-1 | TGCGCCAGCAGCTTGGGAGGAGGACAGGGTTCGTTGACCTTC | CASSLGGGQGSLTF
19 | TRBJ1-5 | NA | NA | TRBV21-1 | TGTGCCAGCAGCAAAATTCGGACAGAGGCCGGAATCAAAAATCAGCCCCAGCATTTT | CASSKIRTEAGIKNQPQHF
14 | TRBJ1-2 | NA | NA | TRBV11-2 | TGTGCCAGCAGCCCCGGGTCTGTGGGTTATGGCTACACCTTC | CASSPGSVGYGYTF
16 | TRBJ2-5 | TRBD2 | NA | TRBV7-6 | TGTGCCAGCAGCCCGAGGACTAGCGGGAGACAAGAGACCCAGTACTTC | CASSPRTSGRQETQYF